What follows is one TCR beta chain and its context. Its matching antigen is unknown. V was shortened by 3 bases and J by 3 bases, with 19 bases between the two germline ends. The CDR3 consists of 16 residues. In germline, CDR1 is SGHRS, CDR2 YFSETQ. The record originates from a study of cytomegalovirus exposure and HLA in healthy donors. Study-level findings and limits: A later analysis showed TCR association rates differing by HLA locus, peaking at DRB1 and lowest at HLA-C. Equally common other TCR beta chains were less clonally expanded than HLA-associated ones, a later analysis found. The study labeled 164 TCR beta chains cytomegalovirus-associated.

Use of 60 Vbeta and 13 Jbeta primers characterized the PCR. Sequencing used immunoSEQ multiplex PCR; TCRdb keeps in-frame clones, though not all of them. Found here are some 170,000 clones, around 83% of them singletons; the top ten hold about 4%. Each donor's status was that of a healthy bone marrow donor. The chain combines TRBV5-1 with TRBJ2-7, with a weak D call TRBD2 (5 bases). The sequence was obtained from a man in his fifties or sixties in good health and CMV-seropositive. Source material: PBMCs. The chain's CDR3 is CASSSALGGSYYEQYF. In DNA form, the CDR3 reads TGCGCCAGCAGCTCGGCTCTCGGCGGGTCTTACTACGAGCAGTACTTC.